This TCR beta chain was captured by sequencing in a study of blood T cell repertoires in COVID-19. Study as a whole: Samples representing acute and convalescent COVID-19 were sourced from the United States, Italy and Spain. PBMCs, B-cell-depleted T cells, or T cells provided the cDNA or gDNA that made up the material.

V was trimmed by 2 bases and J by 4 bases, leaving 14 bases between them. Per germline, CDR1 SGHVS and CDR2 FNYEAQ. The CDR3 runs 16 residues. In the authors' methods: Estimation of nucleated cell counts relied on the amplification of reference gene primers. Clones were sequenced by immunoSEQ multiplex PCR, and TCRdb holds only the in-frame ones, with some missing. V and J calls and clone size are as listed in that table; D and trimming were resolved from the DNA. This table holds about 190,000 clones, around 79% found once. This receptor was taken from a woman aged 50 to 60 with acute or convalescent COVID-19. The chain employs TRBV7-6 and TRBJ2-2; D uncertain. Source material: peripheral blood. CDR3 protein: CASSLIYGTGTGELFF. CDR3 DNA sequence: TGTGCCAGCAGCTTAATCTATGGAACGGGCACCGGGGAGCTGTTTTTT.